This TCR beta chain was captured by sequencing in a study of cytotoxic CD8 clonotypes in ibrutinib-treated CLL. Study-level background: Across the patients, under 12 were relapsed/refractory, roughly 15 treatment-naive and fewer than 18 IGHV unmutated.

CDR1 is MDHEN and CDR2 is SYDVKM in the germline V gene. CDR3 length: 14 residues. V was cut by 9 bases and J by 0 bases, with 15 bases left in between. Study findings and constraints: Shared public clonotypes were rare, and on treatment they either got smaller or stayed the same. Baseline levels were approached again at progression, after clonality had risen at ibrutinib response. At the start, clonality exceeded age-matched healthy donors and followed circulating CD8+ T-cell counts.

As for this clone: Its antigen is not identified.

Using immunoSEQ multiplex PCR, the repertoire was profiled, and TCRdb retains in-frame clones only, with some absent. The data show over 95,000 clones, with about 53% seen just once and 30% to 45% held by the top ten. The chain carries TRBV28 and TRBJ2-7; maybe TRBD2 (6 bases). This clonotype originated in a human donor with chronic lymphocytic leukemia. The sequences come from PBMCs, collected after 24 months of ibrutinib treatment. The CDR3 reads CASQVGGDSYEQYF. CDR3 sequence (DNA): TGTGCCAGTCAGGTGGGGGGAGACTCCTACGAGCAGTACTTC.